A single sample is the source of the 5 T cell receptor delta chains below, sequenced in a study of γδ T cells in repeated Plasmodium falciparum infection. Vgamma9/Vdelta2+ and Vdelta2-negative gammadelta T cells were flow-sorted from PBMC for bulk sequencing. TCRdb reprocessed the multiplex PCR reads through CATT. The sample carries approximately 53,000 delta-chain clones, 1.5% to 2% recorded once. The sequenced sample was gamma-delta T cells from blood. These receptors were collected from a pool of human donors (malaria-infected and uninfected, not separated).

As concerns this clone: The mismatch at residue 6 between this DNA's translation and the TCRdb protein of a much larger clone likely reflects a read error; the protein shown is translated from the DNA. V and J are TRDV1 and TRDJ1; 7 bases match TRDD3. Here the J gene came from matching the DNA to germline, since TCRdb omits it. Germline values: CDR1 TSWWSYY, CDR2 QGS. CDR3 length: 26 amino acids. The ends lost 2 bases at V and 0 bases at J; junction bases unmatched: 36. Here the CDR3 reads CALGEAKRRMVDWGSDPLEYTDKLIF. In DNA, the CDR3 is TGTGCTCTTGGGGAAGCAAAACGTAGAATGGTAGACTGGGGATCCGATCCCCTTGAGTACACCGATAAACTCATCTTT.

This clone came up a few times. The TCRdb protein comes from a much larger clone and disagrees with this DNA's translation at residue 17, likely due to a read error; the protein given here is derived from the DNA. This chain links TRDV1 with TRDJ1; possibly TRDD2 or TRDD3 for D (6 bases each). TCRdb leaves out the J gene; it was filled in here by matching the DNA to germline. Germline values: CDR1 TSWWSYY, CDR2 QGS. This CDR3 contains 24 residues. The CDR3 DNA is TGTGCTATTGGGGAAACGGGCCTTCCCAAACGTGGAGGGGATCCACCCACAAACACCGATAAACTCATCTTT. Its translation is CAIGETGLPKRGGDPPTNTDKLIF.

This clone was seen repeatedly, ten times or more. It is likely a read error: a sequence one base away is far more abundant. Other DNA sequences in this sample translate to the same CDR3. The chain is built from TRDV1 and TRDJ1; 12 bases match TRDD3. Trimming took 1 base from V and 1 from J; bases not matched to a gene: 28. The CDR3 loop spans 25 amino acids. CDR1 is TSWWSYY and CDR2 is QGS in the germline V gene. In DNA form, the CDR3 reads TGTGCTCTTGGGGAACAGGGCAATCCAACGAACAAAGTCTGGGGGATACGATGGCCCACCGATAAACTCATCTTT. This sequence encodes CALGEQGNPTNKVWGIRWPTDKLIF.

The genes are TRDV3 and TRDJ1; 7 bases are shared with TRDD3. TCRdb does not report a J gene; here it was assigned by matching the DNA to germline references. The CDR3 sequence is 14 residues long. Germline V gene sequence: CDR1 TVYSNPD, CDR2 GDNSRS (reference sequence). V lost 1 base, J lost 2 bases, and 7 bases stayed unmatched. CDR3 in DNA: TGTGCCTTTACCGGGGGATTACCAACCGATAAACTCATCTTT. Protein product: CAFTGGLPTDKLIF.

This clone appeared many times. The TCRdb record carries a much larger clone's protein, which differs from this DNA's translation at residue 8; a read error is the likely cause, and the protein listed here is the DNA translation. The chain has TRDV1 and TRDJ1, with TRDD3 matching over 12 bases. With 0 bases clipped from V and 3 bases from J, the junction kept 14 bases outside the gene matches. Germline V gives CDR1 TSWWSYY, CDR2 QGS. CDR3 size: 20 residues. The CDR3 DNA is TGTGCTCTTGGGGAACTGATCCCCTCCCTCTGGGGGATACGACCCGATAAACTCATCTTT. This sequence encodes CALGELIPSLWGIRPDKLIF.